These 5 T cell receptor beta chains share one sample of origin, sequenced in a study of blood T cell repertoires in COVID-19. Using immunoSEQ multiplex PCR, the repertoire was profiled, and TCRdb retains in-frame clones only, with some absent. There are under 150,000 clones in the sample; less than 90% occur only once, and 5.5% lies in the top ten. Sequenced material: PBMCs or T cells enriched from blood (not recorded which). Receptors were obtained from a man aged 40-50 years with acute COVID-19.

This clone has only one observation. This chain joins TRBV12-3 or TRBV12-4 and TRBJ2-7; D gene ambiguous. This CDR3 region has 12 residues. Deletions cut 5 bases from V and 8 bases from J, with 13 bases between. DNA of the CDR3: TGTGCCAGCAGTCCCCCCCGTGGCAAGCAGTACTTC. It translates to CASSPPRGKQYF.

This clone was counted a single time. This sequence joins TRBV9 and TRBJ1-1; 8 bases map to TRBD1. V gave up 0 bases and J gave up 7 bases; unmatched junction bases: 5. Germline assignment: CDR1 SGDLS and CDR2 YYNGEE. This CDR3 contains 14 residues. Here the CDR3 DNA reads TGTGCCAGCAGCGTAGACGGCAGGGGGCATGAAGCTTTCTTT. Translation gives CASSVDGRGHEAFF.

J is TRBJ2-7 and V is TRBV7-2, with TRBD2 identical over 7 bases. CDR1 is SGHTA and CDR2 is FQGNSA in the germline V gene. Trimming removed 5 bases from V and 0 bases from J; junction bases left unmatched: 10. This CDR3 spans 16 amino acids. The CDR3 bases are TGTGCCAGCAGCCCGATCGGGCGGGGGTACTCCTACGAGCAGTACTTC. Translated, it gives CASSPIGRGYSYEQYF. Full variable domain (remainder filled in from reference TRBV7-2 and TRBJ2-7): GAGVSQSPSNKVTEKGKDVELRCDPISGHTALYWYRQSLGQGLEFLIYFQGNSAPDKSGLPSDRFSAERTGGSVSTLTIQRTQQEDSAVYLCASSPIGRGYSYEQYFGPGTRLTVT.

This chain uses TRBV9 with TRBJ2-7, with 12 bases that match TRBD2. The J segment lost 2 bases and the V segment lost 3 bases, leaving 3 bases of the junction unmatched. CDR3 size: 15 residues. Germline loops: CDR1 SGDLS, CDR2 YYNGEE. Here the CDR3 DNA reads TGTGCCAGCAGCGAGGGACTAGCGGGCCCCTACGAGCAGTACTTC. Translation gives CASSEGLAGPYEQYF. Combining the CDR3 with reference TRBV9 and TRBJ2-7 gives the whole variable domain DSGVTQTPKHLITATGQRVTLRCSPRSGDLSVYWYQQSLDQGLQFLIQYYNGEERAKGNILERFSAQQFPDLHSELNLSSLELGDSALYFCASSEGLAGPYEQYFGPGTRLTVT.

This clone showed up just once. This rearrangement joins TRBV9 to TRBJ2-2, with D maybe TRBD1 (6 bases). There are 13 residues in the CDR3. Trimming left V 6 bases short and J 3 bases short, with 9 bases between. Germline CDR1 is SGDLS and CDR2 is YYNGEE. The CDR3 spells CASTAGDTGELFF. For the CDR3, the DNA is TGTGCCAGCACCGCAGGGGACACCGGGGAGCTGTTTTTT. The variable domain in full, completed from reference TRBV9 and TRBJ2-2, reads DSGVTQTPKHLITATGQRVTLRCSPRSGDLSVYWYQQSLDQGLQFLIQYYNGEERAKGNILERFSAQQFPDLHSELNLSSLELGDSALYFCASTAGDTGELFFGEGSRLTVL.